This T cell receptor beta chain derives from a study of blood T cell repertoires in COVID-19. At the level of the study: The United States, Italy and Spain supplied acute and convalescent COVID-19 samples. In each case, the material was cDNA or gDNA derived from T cells, B-cell-depleted T cells, or PBMCs.

Source study methods: Reference gene primers were amplified, and this amplification served to estimate nucleated cell counts. The repertoire was sequenced with immunoSEQ multiplex PCR; TCRdb's copy has only in-frame clones and lacks some. That table supplies the V and J calls and clone size; D and trimming were determined from the DNA. The table lists roughly 80,000 clones, 80% to 90% of them singletons. This TCR was sampled from a man in his fifties or sixties with active COVID-19. The material sequenced was peripheral blood.

The CDR3 region has the DNA TGTGCCAGCAGTTTGCGGGGCCTTGTCTCCTACGAGCAGTACTTC. Its translation: CASSLRGLVSYEQYF. The V and J genes are TRBV27 and TRBJ2-7; tentatively, D is TRBD2 (6 bases). The CDR3 spans 15 residues. Germline CDR1 MNHEY, CDR2 SMNVEV (reference sequence). Trimming stripped 3 bases from V and 0 bases from J, with 12 bases between.